This entry is about one TCR beta chain. Its antigen is undetermined. The sample belongs to a study of T cell responses to AZD1222 COVID-19 vaccine. Produced via immunoSEQ multiplex PCR; TCRdb's table is partial and in-frame only. Seen here are some 96,000 clones, around 90% observed once, and the top ten hold about 2.2%. The V and J ends lost 1 base and 0 bases, in that order; junction bases with no gene match: 3. The CDR3 is made up of 16 amino acids. CDR1 and CDR2 from the germline V gene are LNHDA and SQIVND (reference sequence). Notes on the study in general: The CD4 TCRs associated with vaccination extended across spike and predominated at 160-218 and 743-854.

The sample here was peripheral blood, taken on day 0 of AZD1222 vaccination. V is TRBV19 and J is TRBJ2-1; 7 bases map to TRBD2. The sequence derives from an adult in good health. The CDR3 sequence: CASSIGGGSSYNEQFF. CDR3 nucleotide sequence: TGTGCCAGTAGTATAGGAGGCGGGAGCTCCTACAATGAGCAGTTCTTC.